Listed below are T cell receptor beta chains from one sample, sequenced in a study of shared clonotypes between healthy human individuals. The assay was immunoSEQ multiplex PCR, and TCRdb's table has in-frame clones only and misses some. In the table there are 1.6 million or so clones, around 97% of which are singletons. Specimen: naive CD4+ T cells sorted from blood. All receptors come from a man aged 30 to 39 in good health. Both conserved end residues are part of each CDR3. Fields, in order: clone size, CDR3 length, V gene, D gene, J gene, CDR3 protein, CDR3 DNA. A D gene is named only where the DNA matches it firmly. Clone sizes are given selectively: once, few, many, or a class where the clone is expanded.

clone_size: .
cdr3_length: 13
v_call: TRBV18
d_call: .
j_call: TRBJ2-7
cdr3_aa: CASSRDTSYEQYF
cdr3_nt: TGTGCCAGCTCACGGGACACCTCCTACGAGCAGTACTTC

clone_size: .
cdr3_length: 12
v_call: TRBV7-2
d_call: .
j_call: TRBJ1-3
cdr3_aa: CASSPFQNTIYF
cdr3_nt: TGTGCCAGCAGCCCCTTTCAAAACACCATATATTTT

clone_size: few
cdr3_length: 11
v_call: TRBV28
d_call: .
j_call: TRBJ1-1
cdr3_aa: CASRLNTEAFF
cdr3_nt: TGTGCCAGCAGGTTGAACACTGAAGCTTTCTTT

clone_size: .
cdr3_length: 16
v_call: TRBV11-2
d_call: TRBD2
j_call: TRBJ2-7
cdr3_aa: CASSFLLAGGSYEQYF
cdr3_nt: TGTGCCAGCAGCTTTCTACTAGCGGGAGGTAGCTACGAGCAGTACTTC

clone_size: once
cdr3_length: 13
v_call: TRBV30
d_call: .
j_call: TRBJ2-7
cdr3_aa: CAWSVGDDYEQYF
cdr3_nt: TGTGCCTGGAGTGTAGGGGACGACTACGAGCAGTACTTC

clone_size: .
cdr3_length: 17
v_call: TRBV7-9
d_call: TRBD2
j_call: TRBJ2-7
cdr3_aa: CASSDGAVLAGAGEQYF
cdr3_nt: TGTGCCAGCAGCGACGGCGCGGTGCTAGCGGGAGCCGGCGAGCAGTACTTC

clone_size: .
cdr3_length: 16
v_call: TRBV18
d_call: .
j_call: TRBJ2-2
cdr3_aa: CASSPPSTGQTGELFF
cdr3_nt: TGTGCCAGCTCACCACCGTCCACAGGTCAGACCGGGGAGCTGTTTTTT

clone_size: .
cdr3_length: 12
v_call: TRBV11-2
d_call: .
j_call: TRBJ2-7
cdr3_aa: CASRLDWDEQYF
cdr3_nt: TGTGCCAGCAGGCTTGATTGGGACGAGCAGTACTTC

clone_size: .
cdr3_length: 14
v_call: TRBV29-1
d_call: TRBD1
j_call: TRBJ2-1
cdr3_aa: CSAGVNSGQGKSFF
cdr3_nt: TGCAGCGCTGGGGTGAACTCCGGACAGGGTAAATCGTTCTTC

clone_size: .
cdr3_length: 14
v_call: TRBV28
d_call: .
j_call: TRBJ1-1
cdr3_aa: CASSLVKANTEAFF
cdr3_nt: TGTGCCAGCAGTTTGGTCAAGGCGAACACTGAAGCTTTCTTT

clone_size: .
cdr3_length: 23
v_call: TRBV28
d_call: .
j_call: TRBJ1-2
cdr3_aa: CASTATGNFPNEGRTQDYYGYTF
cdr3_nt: TGTGCCAGCACCGCCACGGGGAATTTTCCGAACGAGGGGCGAACCCAGGACTACTATGGCTACACCTTC

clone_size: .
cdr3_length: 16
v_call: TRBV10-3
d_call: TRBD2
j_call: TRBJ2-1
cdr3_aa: CAISESTSEFYNEQFF
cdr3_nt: TGTGCCATCAGTGAGTCGACTAGCGAGTTCTACAATGAGCAGTTCTTC

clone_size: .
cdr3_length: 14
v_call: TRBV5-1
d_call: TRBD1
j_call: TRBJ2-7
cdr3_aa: CASSPRDRAYEQYF
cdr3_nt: TGCGCCAGCAGCCCCCGGGACAGGGCCTACGAGCAGTACTTC

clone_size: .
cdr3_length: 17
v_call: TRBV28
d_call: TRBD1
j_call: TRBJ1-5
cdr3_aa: CASRRGTGGSPSQPQHF
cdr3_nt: TGTGCCAGCAGACGAGGGACAGGGGGTAGCCCCAGTCAGCCCCAGCATTTT

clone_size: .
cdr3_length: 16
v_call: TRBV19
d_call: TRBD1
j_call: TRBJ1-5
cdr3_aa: CASRIGTGQGNQPQHF
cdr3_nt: TGTGCCAGTAGGATTGGGACGGGACAGGGCAATCAGCCCCAGCATTTT

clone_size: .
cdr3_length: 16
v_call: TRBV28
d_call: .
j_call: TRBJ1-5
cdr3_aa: CASSFGGGQGRQPQHF
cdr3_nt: TGTGCCAGCAGTTTTGGGGGTGGGCAGGGCCGACAGCCCCAGCATTTT

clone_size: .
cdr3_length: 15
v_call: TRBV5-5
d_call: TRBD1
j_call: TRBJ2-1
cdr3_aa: CASSVDRVRYNEQFF
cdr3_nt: TGTGCCAGCAGCGTGGACAGGGTGAGGTACAATGAGCAGTTCTTC

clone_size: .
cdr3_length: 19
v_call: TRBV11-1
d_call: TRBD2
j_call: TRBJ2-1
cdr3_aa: CASSSTRTSGRSHYNEQFF
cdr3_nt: TGTGCCAGCAGCTCCACTCGAACTAGCGGGAGGTCCCACTACAATGAGCAGTTCTTC

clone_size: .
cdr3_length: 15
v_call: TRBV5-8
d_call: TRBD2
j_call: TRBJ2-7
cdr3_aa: CASSLSLAGAGEQYF
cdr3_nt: TGTGCCAGCAGCTTGTCGCTAGCGGGAGCCGGCGAGCAGTACTTC

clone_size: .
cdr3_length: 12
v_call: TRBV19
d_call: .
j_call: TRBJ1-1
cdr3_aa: CASSRKNTEAFF
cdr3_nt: TGTGCCAGTAGTAGGAAGAACACTGAAGCTTTCTTT

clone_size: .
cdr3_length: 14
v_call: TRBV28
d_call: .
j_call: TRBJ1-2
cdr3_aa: CATRRDRGNYGYTF
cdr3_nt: TGTGCCACCAGGCGGGATAGAGGTAACTATGGCTACACCTTC

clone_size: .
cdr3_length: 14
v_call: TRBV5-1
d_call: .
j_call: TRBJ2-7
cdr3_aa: CASSLNPSGYEQYF
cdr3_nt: TGCGCCAGCAGCTTGAACCCCTCGGGCTACGAGCAGTACTTC

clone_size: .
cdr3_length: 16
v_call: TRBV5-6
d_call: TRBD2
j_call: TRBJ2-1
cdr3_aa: CASSLAGSGRANEQFF
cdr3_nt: TGTGCCAGCAGCTTGGCCGGTAGCGGGAGGGCCAATGAGCAGTTCTTC

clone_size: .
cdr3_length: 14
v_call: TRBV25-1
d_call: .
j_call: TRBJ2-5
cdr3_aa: CASSEARALETQYF
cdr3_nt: TGTGCCAGCAGTGAGGCAAGGGCTTTGGAGACCCAGTACTTC

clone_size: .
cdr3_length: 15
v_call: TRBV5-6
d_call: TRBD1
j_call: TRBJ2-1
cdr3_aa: CASSFISRQGNEQFF
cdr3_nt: TGTGCCAGCAGCTTCATTAGCAGACAGGGCAATGAGCAGTTCTTC

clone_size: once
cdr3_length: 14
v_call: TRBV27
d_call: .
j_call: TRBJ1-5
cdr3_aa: CASSPQGRNQPQHF
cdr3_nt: TGTGCCAGCAGTCCCCAGGGGCGAAATCAGCCCCAGCATTTT

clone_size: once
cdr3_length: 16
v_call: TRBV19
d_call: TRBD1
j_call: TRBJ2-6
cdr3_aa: CASSVNTGVGANVLTF
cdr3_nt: TGTGCCAGTAGTGTGAACACAGGGGTTGGGGCCAACGTCCTGACTTTC

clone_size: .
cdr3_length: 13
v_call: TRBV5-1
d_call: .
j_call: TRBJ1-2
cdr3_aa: CASSLIGLSGYTF
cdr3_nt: TGCGCCAGCAGCTTAATAGGATTATCTGGCTACACCTTC

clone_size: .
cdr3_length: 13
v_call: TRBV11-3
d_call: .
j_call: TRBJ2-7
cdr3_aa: CASSFSGGGEQYF
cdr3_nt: TGTGCCAGCAGCTTCTCAGGGGGAGGAGAGCAGTACTTC

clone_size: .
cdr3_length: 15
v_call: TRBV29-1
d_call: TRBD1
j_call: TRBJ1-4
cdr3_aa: CSVGTGGPYNEKLFF
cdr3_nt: TGCAGCGTTGGGACAGGGGGACCTTATAATGAAAAACTGTTTTTT

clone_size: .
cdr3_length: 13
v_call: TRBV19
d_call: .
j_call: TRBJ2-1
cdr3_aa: CASRDNAYNEQFF
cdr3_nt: TGTGCCAGTCGGGACAACGCCTACAATGAGCAGTTCTTC

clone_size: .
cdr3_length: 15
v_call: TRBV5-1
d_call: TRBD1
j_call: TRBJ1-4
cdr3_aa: CASSLAKGANEKLFF
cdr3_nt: TGCGCCAGCAGCTTGGCCAAGGGGGCGAATGAAAAACTGTTTTTT

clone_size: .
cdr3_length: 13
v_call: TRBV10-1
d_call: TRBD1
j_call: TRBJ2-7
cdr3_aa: CASSRDSQYEQYF
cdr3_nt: TGCGCCAGCAGCCGGGACAGCCAGTACGAGCAGTACTTC

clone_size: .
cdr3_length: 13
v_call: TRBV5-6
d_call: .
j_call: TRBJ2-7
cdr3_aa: CASSLAFRAEQYF
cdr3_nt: TGTGCCAGCAGCTTGGCTTTCCGTGCCGAGCAGTACTTC

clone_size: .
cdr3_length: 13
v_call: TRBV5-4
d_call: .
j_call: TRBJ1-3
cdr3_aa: CASSIDGGDTIYF
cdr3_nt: TGTGCCAGCAGCATCGACGGGGGAGACACCATATATTTT

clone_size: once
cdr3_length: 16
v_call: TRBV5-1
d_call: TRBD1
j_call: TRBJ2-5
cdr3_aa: CASSLGATGGGKTQYF
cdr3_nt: TGCGCCAGCAGCTTGGGGGCCACAGGGGGAGGAAAGACCCAGTACTTC

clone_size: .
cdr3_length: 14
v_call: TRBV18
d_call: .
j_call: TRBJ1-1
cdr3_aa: CASSPPEGNTEAFF
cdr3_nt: TGTGCCAGCTCACCACCCGAGGGGAACACTGAAGCTTTCTTT

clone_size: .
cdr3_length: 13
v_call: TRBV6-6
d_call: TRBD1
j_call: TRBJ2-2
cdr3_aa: CASTRGLIGELFF
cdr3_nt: TGTGCCAGCACCAGGGGGCTGATCGGGGAGCTGTTTTTT

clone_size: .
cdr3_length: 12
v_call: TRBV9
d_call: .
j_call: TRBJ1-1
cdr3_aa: CASSPSDNRAFF
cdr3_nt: TGTGCCAGCAGCCCTTCGGACAATCGAGCTTTCTTT